This TCR beta chain appears in the sequencing data of a study of blood T cell repertoires in COVID-19. Study in general: T cells, B-cell-depleted T cells, or PBMCs supplied cDNA or gDNA.

Clones were sequenced by immunoSEQ multiplex PCR, and TCRdb holds only the in-frame ones, with some missing. The data hold around 82,000 clones, with approximately 92% observed a single time. Trimming removed 1 base at V and 15 bases at J, with 13 bases between. The CDR3 covers 12 residues. This TCR was recovered from a human donor in a cohort sampled during active COVID-19. Specimen: peripheral blood. This chain links TRBV12-3 or TRBV12-4 with TRBJ2-1, with D tentatively TRBD1 (6 bases). CDR3 nucleotides: TGTGCCAGCAGTTTAGATGGTACAGGGATGTTCTTC. It encodes CASSLDGTGMFF.